What follows are 23 T cell receptor beta chains derived from one specimen sequenced in a study of identical twins listed by TCRdb under 2016. The receptor library was made with 5' RACE. The sequencer was an Illumina HiSeq 2000. TCRdb reprocessing: public reads trimmed at Q25 with fastp, clones called with MiXCR, in-frame beta chains kept. Each entry merges the rows of one CDR3 protein and shows their most common DNA and genes. For this sample the table gives approximately 220,000 distinct CDR3 sequences, of which roughly 7.5% were detected only once. 1.9% of the sample is in the top ten clones. The same sample was also used in a study of yellow fever vaccine responses in identical twins.

Sequenced input: memory (CD45RO+) T cells sorted from blood. The cell subset or site label, as the study defines it: CD45RO+ enriched T cells. All receptors derive from a young woman in good health.

This clonotype was seen a handful of times. This chain uses TRBV7-9 with TRBJ1-1; the match to TRBD1 covers 7 bases. Germline loops: CDR1 SEHNR, CDR2 FQNEAQ (reference sequence). The CDR3 has 15 amino acids. V shed 5 bases, J shed 1 base, and the junction held 7 bases outside the gene matches. This chain's CDR3 is CASSPKGQKNTEAFF. In nucleotides, the CDR3 is TGTGCCAGCAGCCCAAAGGGACAGAAGAACACTGAAGCTTTCTTT.

There are many counts of this clonotype. The chain recombines TRBV12-3 or TRBV12-4 with TRBJ2-5, with unresolved D. The V end was cut by 5 bases, the J end by 4 bases, with 14 bases between. CDR3 length equals 14 residues. CDR3 residues: CASSDNRVPETQYF. The CDR3 nucleotides read TGTGCCAGCAGTGATAATAGGGTGCCAGAGACCCAGTACTTC.

This clonotype was counted ten times or more. The chain employs TRBV9 and TRBJ2-1; D call uncertain. Germline V gives CDR1 SGDLS, CDR2 YYNGEE. There are 14 residues in the CDR3. V lost 0 bases and J 4 bases, leaving 8 bases between the germline ends. The CDR3 nucleotides read TGTGCCAGCAGCGTAGCGGTCGGGTACAATGAGCAGTTCTTC. It is translated as CASSVAVGYNEQFF.

This clonotype has just a few counts. The gene calls are TRBV30 and TRBJ1-5; no clear D gene. The V end was cut by 1 base, the J end by 7 bases, with 8 bases between. The CDR3 loop spans 12 amino acids. Germline V lookup: CDR1 GTSNPN, CDR2 SVGIG (reference sequence). Here the CDR3 reads CAWSGISQPQHF. DNA for the CDR3: TGTGCCTGGAGTGGAATATCCCAGCCCCAGCATTTT. The full variable domain, completed using reference TRBV30 and TRBJ1-5, is SQTIHQWPATLVQPVGSPLSLECTVEGTSNPNLYWYRQAAGRGLQLLFYSVGIGQISSEVPQNLSASRPQDRQFILSSKKLLLSDSGFYLCAWSGISQPQHFGDGTRLSIL.

This clonotype showed up many times. The chain recombines TRBV20-1 with TRBJ2-2; no definite D call. Trimming left V 0 bases short and J 0 bases short, with 11 bases between. The CDR3 spans 16 residues. Germline CDR1 and CDR2: DFQATT and SNEGSKA (reference sequence). The CDR3 DNA reads as TGCAGTGCTAGAGATCATTGGCGGTCGAACACCGGGGAGCTGTTTTTT. The encoded protein is CSARDHWRSNTGELFF.

CDR3 bases: TGTGCCAGCAGCCACGGGGGACTAGCGGCCACCAATAAGCAGTACTTC. This translates into CASSHGGLAATNKQYF. The chain is built from TRBV4-2 and TRBJ2-7; TRBD2 matches at 11 bases. CDR3 length: 16 residues. V gave up 3 bases and J gave up 8 bases; unmatched junction bases: 12. Germline lookup yields CDR1 LGHNA and CDR2 YNFKEQ.

This clonotype has more than one count but fewer than ten. V is TRBV20-1 and J is TRBJ2-3; TRBD2 aligns across 12 bases. V was clipped by 3 bases and J by 2 bases; unmatched bases: 9. This CDR3 has 17 amino acids. CDR1 and CDR2 from the germline V gene are DFQATT and SNEGSKA (reference sequence). The CDR3 loop reads CSARSDGLAGLTDTQYF. The CDR3 bases are TGCAGTGCTAGGTCTGACGGACTAGCGGGGCTCACAGATACGCAGTATTTT.

V gene TRBV20-1 combines with J gene TRBJ1-4; possibly TRBD1 for D (5 bases). Germline values: CDR1 DFQATT, CDR2 SNEGSKA (reference sequence). V dropped 4 bases and J dropped 3 bases, with 15 bases sitting between them. This CDR3 contains 15 residues. The CDR3 region is CSAKGTIRSNEKLFF. Written as DNA, the CDR3 is TGCAGTGCTAAAGGGACGATTCGATCTAATGAAAAACTGTTTTTT.

This clonotype was seen more than once but under ten times. The chain links TRBV6-1 to TRBJ1-2, with D hard to call. V was pared by 11 bases and J by 6 bases, with 10 bases between. The length of the CDR3 is 10 residues. The germline V gene encodes CDR1 MNHNS and CDR2 SASEGT. In DNA, the CDR3 is TGTGCCTTGGGCAGTAATGGCTACACCTTC. Its protein is CALGSNGYTF.

This chain connects TRBV5-1 to TRBJ1-6; TRBD1 agrees at 9 bases. This CDR3 contains 15 residues. CDR1 and CDR2 (germline): SGHRS, YFSETQ. Losses at the gene ends were 2 bases for V and 7 bases for J; bases not matched to a gene: 4. Written as DNA, the CDR3 is TGCGCCAGCAGCTTCGGGACAGGGAAGAATTCACCCCTCCACTTT. It specifies CASSFGTGKNSPLHF.

This clonotype was counted once. The chain is built from TRBV10-2 and TRBJ2-3; 13 positions match TRBD2. V was clipped by 5 bases and J by 4 bases; unmatched bases: 9. This CDR3 has 17 residues. Germline CDR1 and CDR2: WSHSY and SAAADI. CDR3 nucleotide sequence: TGCGCCAGCAGTCGCTGGGGACTAGCGGGAAGATCAGATACGCAGTATTTT. Amino acid sequence: CASSRWGLAGRSDTQYF.

The table lists this clonotype with many counts. The chain couples TRBV7-2 to TRBJ2-2; D assignment may be TRBD1 or TRBD2 (5 bases each). Germline values: CDR1 SGHTA, CDR2 FQGNSA. The V end lost 1 base, the J end lost 4 bases, and 7 bases lay between the germline ends. The CDR3 loop spans 14 amino acids. This CDR3 is CASSLGGATGELFF. The CDR3, as DNA: TGTGCCAGCAGCTTAGGAGGGGCCACCGGGGAGCTGTTTTTT.

This chain joins TRBV2 and TRBJ2-6; perhaps TRBD1 as D (5 bases). V dropped 5 bases and J dropped 0 bases, with 11 bases sitting between them. Germline V gene data show CDR1 as SNHLY and CDR2 as FYNNEI. This CDR3 has 16 residues. The CDR3 protein is CASSFTQVSGANVLTF. CDR3 sequence (DNA): TGTGCCAGCAGTTTCACACAGGTCTCTGGGGCCAACGTCCTGACTTTC.

This clonotype has a count of ten or more. The chain combines TRBV4-3 with TRBJ2-5; perhaps TRBD1 as D (5 bases). The CDR3 runs 15 residues. Trimming took 5 bases from V and 2 from J, leaving 15 bases between them. CDR1 is LGHNA and CDR2 is YSLEER in the germline V gene. The CDR3, as DNA: TGCGCCAGCAGCAAGGGTGGGCAGGGTCAAGAGACCCAGTACTTC. It specifies CASSKGGQGQETQYF.

This clonotype was counted a few times. The rearrangement uses TRBV15 and TRBJ2-3; 10 bases agree with TRBD1. CDR1 and CDR2 (germline): LNHNV, YYDKDF (reference sequence). V shed 2 bases, J shed 9 bases, and the junction held 11 bases outside the gene matches. CDR3 length: 16 amino acids. The CDR3 DNA reads as TGTGCCACCAGCAGACGTAGTCCCGGGACAGGGGCGACGCAGTATTTT. It is translated as CATSRRSPGTGATQYF.

This clonotype was counted only a few times. The chain couples TRBV2 to TRBJ1-4; D not resolved. Germline assignment: CDR1 SNHLY and CDR2 FYNNEI. The CDR3 totals 14 residues. The germline V and J ends were trimmed by 3 bases and 7 bases, with 12 bases remaining between them. CDR3 nucleotide sequence: TGTGCCAGCAGTGATCTAAGTGATCTTGAAAAACTGTTTTTT. Its translation is CASSDLSDLEKLFF. The full variable domain, its missing parts supplied by reference TRBV2 and TRBJ1-4, is EPEVTQTPSHQVTQMGQEVILRCVPISNHLYFYWYRQILGQKVEFLVSFYNNEISEKSEIFDDQFSVERPDGSNFTLKIRSTKLEDSAMYFCASSDLSDLEKLFFGSGTQLSVL.

This clonotype was seen at least ten times. V and J are TRBV10-3 and TRBJ1-4, with TRBD1 matching over 7 bases. Per the germline V gene, CDR1 is ENHRY and CDR2 is SYGVKD. CDR3 length: 13 residues. V lost 9 bases and J lost 2; bases outside the gene matches: 3. This chain's CDR3 is CAIKQGTNEKLFF. The CDR3 coding sequence is TGTGCCATTAAACAGGGGACTAATGAAAAACTGTTTTTT.

This clonotype has more than one count but fewer than ten. The chain couples TRBV3-1 to TRBJ1-1; D is possibly TRBD1 (5 bases). The germline V gene has CDR1 LGHDT and CDR2 YNNKEL (reference sequence). The CDR3 is 15 amino acids. Trimming left V 6 bases short and J 0 bases short, with 14 bases between. The CDR3 sequence: CASRPSDRLNTEAFF. CDR3 sequence (DNA): TGTGCCAGCAGACCCTCCGACAGATTGAACACTGAAGCTTTCTTT.

The rearrangement uses TRBV5-1 and TRBJ2-2, with TRBD1 matching 8 bases. The germline V gene encodes CDR1 SGHRS and CDR2 YFSETQ. This CDR3 comprises 15 residues. V dropped 0 bases and J dropped 5; count of bases not matched to a gene: 3. CDR3 in DNA: TGCGCCAGCAGCTTGGCCCGGACAGGGACCGGGGAGCTGTTTTTT. Translating it yields CASSLARTGTGELFF.

The table lists this clonotype with a few counts. This chain connects TRBV27 to TRBJ1-4; possible D gene TRBD1, 5 bases. Between the trimmed V and J ends, which lost 2 bases and 10 bases, there was a span of 14 bases. This CDR3 contains 14 residues. The germline gives CDR1 MNHEY, CDR2 SMNVEV (reference sequence). The CDR3 DNA sequence: TGTGCCAGCAGTTTACTCCCTGCTGGGGGAAAACTGTTTTTT. It specifies CASSLLPAGGKLFF.

In this sample, this clonotype turned up many times. The J gene is TRBJ2-7, the V gene TRBV18; 11 positions agree with TRBD2. V lost 6 bases, J lost 3 bases, and 19 bases stayed unmatched. Germline lookup yields CDR1 KGHSH and CDR2 LQKENI. This CDR3 spans 19 amino acids. CDR3 region: CASSQPASGTSGYLYEQYF. Written as DNA, the CDR3 is TGTGCCAGCTCCCAACCTGCTTCCGGGACTAGCGGATATCTCTACGAGCAGTACTTC.

The chain employs TRBV11-2 and TRBJ2-1, with 7 positions matching TRBD2. This CDR3 comprises 16 residues. With V trimmed by 1 base and J by 12 bases, 15 bases remained unmatched. Per germline, CDR1 SGHAT and CDR2 FQNNGV. In nucleotides, the CDR3 is TGTGCCAGCAGCTTAGTTTCAGGACTAGTCGCCCACCGGCAGTTCTTC. Protein: CASSLVSGLVAHRQFF.

This clonotype was observed a handful of times. V is TRBV7-8 and J is TRBJ1-4; D is unclear. This CDR3 has 15 amino acids. Looked up from germline, CDR1 is SGHVS and CDR2 is FQNEAQ. The germline V and J ends were trimmed by 2 bases and 0 bases, with 7 bases remaining between them. The CDR3 bases are TGTGCCAGCAGCTTAACGCCTTCAACTAATGAAAAACTGTTTTTT. It specifies CASSLTPSTNEKLFF.